This note documents a single T cell receptor beta chain sequence. The sample carries other DNA sequences with the same CDR3. This record comes from a study of shared clonotypes between healthy human individuals. Each cell subset's genomic DNA was divided evenly among several immunoSEQ plates. PCR replicates from unsorted PBMC used around 300 ng DNA, and this amount was some 30,000 T cell genomes. Libraries were prepared by immunoSEQ multiplex PCR; TCRdb keeps only in-frame clonotypes and omits some of them. The sample consists of about 500,000 clones, roughly four fifths of them appearing once. All participating donors were Caucasian adults from Nashville, Tennessee. This CDR3 has 14 amino acids. Between the trimmed V and J ends, which lost 1 base and 2 bases, there was a span of 8 bases. CDR1 and CDR2 (germline): SEHNR, FQNEAQ (reference sequence).

The TCR was taken from a woman between 40 and 55 years old in good health. Some clones in this sample may be carry-over from other donors' samples. Sequenced material: PBMCs. V gene TRBV7-9 combines with J gene TRBJ1-1, with D tentatively TRBD1 (5 bases). The DNA of the CDR3 is TGTGCCAGCAGCTTAGTCGGGGGAAACACTGAAGCTTTCTTT. It is translated as CASSLVGGNTEAFF.